The clone carrying this T cell receptor beta chain occurred a few times. Its antigen remains unidentified. The data stem from a study of beta chain features in type 1 diabetes. Study outcomes and limitations: The analysis here could not establish whether HLA type shapes TCRB rearrangement.

Every isolated RNA sample was fully reverse transcribed, so sequencing captured expressed TCRB transcripts. Profiling relied on immunoSEQ multiplex PCR, and the TCRdb table lists in-frame clones only, not all of them. Among roughly 140,000 clones listed, 6.9% were seen once. In germline, CDR1 is MNHEY, CDR2 SMNVEV (reference sequence). The CDR3 sequence is 15 residues long. Trimming stripped 4 bases from V and 2 bases from J, with 14 bases between. This clonotype was obtained from a woman aged 25 to 45 in good health. V gene TRBV27 combines with J gene TRBJ1-2; possibly TRBD1 for D (6 bases). The sequenced sample consisted of central memory CD4+ T cells from blood. CDR3 protein: CASSYKGGRNYGYTF. DNA for the CDR3: TGTGCCAGCAGTTACAAAGGGGGACGGAACTATGGCTACACCTTC.